Below, one T cell receptor (beta chain) is given with its context. Its target antigen remains unknown. Base qualities are not provided; no much larger clone lies one nucleotide away. The data originate from a study of cytomegalovirus exposure and HLA in healthy donors (dated by TCRdb to 2017 to 2019). Regarding the study in general: An earlier analysis of around 600 of the donors reported 250 to 300 Gb of sequence data and 100 million to 130 million unique TCR beta sequences from roughly 200 million T cells. HLA typing included class I and class II loci at four-digit resolution. Roughly five DR-DQ haplotypes were handled as single units for association and clustering because linkage in the cohort was strong. In an earlier analysis of more than 550 of the donors, high-throughput TCR beta sequencing was used to judge whether each TCR beta V gene segment behaved as functional or pseudogenic. In a later analysis, previously published TCR beta repertoires from 500 to 750 donors were re-analyzed and high-resolution HLA genotyping was added so that TCR occurrence patterns could be studied. Using immunosequencing, the study profiled T cell repertoires from about 650 subjects and related those repertoires to cytomegalovirus serostatus. A later genetic analysis took genome-wide SNP genotypes for about 65% of the 666 donors and used that subset as a discovery cohort. Among the roughly 390 genotyped donors, more than 70% belonged to the genetic ancestry cluster associated with self-reported Caucasian donors. Among 300 to 500 genotyped donors of the cohort, an average of approximately 200,000 unique TCR beta nucleotide sequences was sequenced per donor, of which 15% to 20% were non-productive. The later analysis used no new phenotypic data to find candidate immune exposures, relying instead on TCR beta sequences and their occurrence across donors. All discovery cohort repertoires had been generated using a single sequencing platform. The study aimed to test whether cataloging public T cell receptors could reveal signatures of past pathogen exposure. Alongside the repertoire data, information on donor age, sex, ethnicity and CMV serostatus was compiled. To predict cytomegalovirus infection status, the study combined high-throughput TCR immunosequencing, statistical association of individual TCRs with disease status, and machine learning. Typing coverage varied by locus: 629-630 donors for A, B, C, DRB1 and DQB1; approximately 520 for DQA1; more than 600 for DPA1; around 490 for DPB1. In addition to the first cohort of several hundred subjects, a separate validation cohort of 130 or so different subjects was used. An early release that covered fewer than 800 HLA-typed donors contained around 300 gigabases of sequencing data and tens of millions of unique TCR sequences.

The cohort was made up of about 610 healthy bone marrow donors. All cohort members were sampled while nominally healthy, although unrecorded immune exposures were likely present. The donor was CMV seronegative and belonged to the group of 352 seronegative cohort members. Each donor provided a peripheral blood sample, and peripheral blood mononuclear cells were used for TCR beta sequencing. The Qiagen DNeasy Blood Extraction Kit was used to extract genomic DNA from the blood cell samples. The junction carries 14 bases between V and J, which are trimmed by 4 bases and 4 bases respectively. The CDR3 goes from the cysteine to the phenylalanine over 15 residues. Just CDR3 DNA is preserved here, 45 bases in frame from base 1. The germline V gene encodes CDR1 SGHRS and CDR2 YFSETQ. Receptors were amplified or captured by the immunoSEQ multiplex PCR assay. For the multiplex PCR, a mixture combining 60 forward primers for TCR Vbeta segments and 13 reverse primers for TCR Jbeta segments was used. The CDR3 region of rearranged TCR beta genes was amplified from genomic DNA with a multiplex PCR assay. The Illumina HiSeq System was used to sequence the amplified TCR beta libraries as 87-base-pair reads. On the authors' methods: Across the 500 to 850 repertoires, a later analysis counted tens of millions of unique TCR beta chains, approximately 10 million of which were shared by at least two donors. Raw reads were error-corrected and collapsed into unique sequences by a nearest-neighbor algorithm in which closely related sequences were merged to remove PCR and sequencing errors. To assign V, D and J gene segments, CDR3 sequences were aligned to IMGT reference sequences. Each retained sequence needed at least a six-nucleotide match to both a V gene segment and a J gene segment. A rearrangement was called productive if the CDR3 had no stop codons and remained in frame with V and J, and every other rearrangement was called non-productive. Following IMGT convention, CDR3 was defined as the stretch from the second conserved V-encoded cysteine up to the conserved J-encoded phenylalanine. The earlier analysis of about 500 of the donors excluded sequences that lacked an unambiguous match to a single V gene segment. In an earlier analysis of 587 of the donors, V segments were called functional above 56.7% productive rearrangements and were called segregating when the between-donor standard deviation exceeded 5%. A statistical classification framework was built for diagnosing cytomegalovirus status from the catalog of TCR beta chain sequences. V and J gene assignment, in a later analysis, came from comparing TCR nucleotide sequences with IMGT/GENE-DB human TR gene sequences. In a later analysis, CDR3 sequences and most-parsimonious VDJ recombination scenarios were assigned using the TCRdist pipeline. In a later analysis, each TCR beta chain was defined by its CDR3 amino acid sequence together with its V-gene family, and reads lacking a unique V-gene family were excluded. To address suspected cross-contamination and a sequencing artifact, a later analysis removed roughly 640 highly shared, low-generation-probability nucleotide sequences. In a later analysis, a clonal expansion index for each public chain was calculated from normalized within-repertoire ranks of inferred template counts. In a later analysis, generation probabilities were computed using a VDJ recombination model fitted to out-of-frame rearrangements, and the results were checked against IGoR. A later analysis scored TCR-TCR, TCR-HLA and TCR-CMV co-occurrence with hypergeometric tests, applying a repertoire-size bias correction to TCR pairs. In a later analysis, false discovery rates were estimated by permuting HLA or CMV assignments 20 times. In a later analysis, co-occurring TCRs were grouped using DBSCAN, and TCRdist sequence similarity was added for clustering within HLA-allele-positive subsets. Repertoires with fewer than 30,000 or more than 120,000 public chains, plus five repertoires with anomalous nucleotide sharing, were excluded from co-occurrence clustering. What TCRdb holds here is the immuneACCESS table cut down to in-frame rearrangements. Part of the clones is not present; checked against another copy, under half of the missing clones reflect an unresolved V gene, and the others are unexplained. V, J and clone size are taken as reported in that table, and D and trimming were inferred from the DNA itself. The sample records approximately 130,000 clones, roughly three quarters of which are singletons. The ten largest clones take up approximately 3.1% of the sample.

Overall study outcomes, separate from this receptor: Most TCR sequences were seen in very few donors, while some public TCRs were found in many individuals. In a later genetic analysis, a missense DCLRE1C variant was associated with V-gene and J-gene trimming of TCR beta chains, and the association was replicated in an independent cohort. A group of highly shared sequence variants was considered likely to be a technical artifact of the sequencing pipeline. Cytomegalovirus status was reported to be diagnosed by the classifier with high specificity and sensitivity in both the original and validation cohorts. The study listed 150 to 200 TCR beta chains as associated with cytomegalovirus. A further reported finding was that TCR beta sequences accurately predicted the HLA-A and HLA-B alleles for most subjects in the first cohort. The earlier analysis of approximately 590 of the donors excluded some 15 rarely observed V segments, including chromosome 9 orphons, because counts were too low. Because some donors lacked HLA typing at each locus, the association tests relied only on the typed subset. This cohort had only TCR beta chains sequenced, and the lack of alpha or paired-chain data limited which features could be detected. Specific HLA alleles were associated with 15,000 to 20,000 TCR beta sequences at a false discovery rate of 0.05 in a later analysis. Linkage disequilibrium might explain the correlated functional status among segregating V segments, but an unknown experimental factor could not be ruled out. In a later analysis, TCR association rates were found to vary across HLA loci, with the most associated TCRs seen for DRB1 alleles and the fewest for HLA-C alleles. In an earlier analysis of a few hundred of the donors, most TCR beta V segments were observed in productive rearrangements about 90% or about 30% of the time, broadly matching IMGT annotations. CMV serostatus was the only immune exposure information available for the cohort. A few of the identified cytomegalovirus-associated TCR beta chains were confirmed in vitro to be specific for cytomegalovirus antigens. It was suggested by the authors that the approach could potentially be generalized to other disease states and immunological phenotypes. When HLA alleles, especially DR and DQ, strongly co-occurred, TCR associations were difficult to assign to individual alleles. Most CMV-associated TCR beta chains appeared to be HLA-restricted in a later analysis, and the HLA associations seemed to be driven largely by CMV exposure. A later analysis found that HLA-associated TCR beta chains were more clonally expanded and had lower generation probabilities than equally common non-associated chains. Sequencing depth was assumed to be roughly uniform across donors in the presence/absence analyses, though that assumption may not hold. In a later analysis, several top co-occurrence clusters were reported to appear linked to parvovirus B19, influenza, CMV and Epstein-Barr virus. A later genetic analysis reported fewer N-insertions in productive TCRs among donors in an Asian-associated ancestry cluster than the roughly 700-donor mean. Some IMGT-functional V segments, including TRBV6-2 and TRBV6-3, could not be told apart with the 87-base-pair reads, so those segments were excluded.

The source material was PBMCs. This sequence uses TRBV5-1 and TRBJ1-4; there is no confident call for the D gene. The TCR comes from a young man in good health and CMV-seronegative. The DNA sequence follows: TGCGCCAGCAGCGCCAACGGAGAACTTAATGAAAAACTGTTTTTT. Its protein is CASSANGELNEKLFF.